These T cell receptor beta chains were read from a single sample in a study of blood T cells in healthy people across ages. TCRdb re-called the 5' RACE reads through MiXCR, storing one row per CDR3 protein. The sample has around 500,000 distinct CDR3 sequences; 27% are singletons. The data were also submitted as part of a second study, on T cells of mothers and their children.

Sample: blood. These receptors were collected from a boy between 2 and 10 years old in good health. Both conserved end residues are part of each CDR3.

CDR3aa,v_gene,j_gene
CSARDVTSGRGETQYF,TRBV20-1,TRBJ2-5
CSARDLYRGRAEAFF,TRBV20-1,TRBJ1-1
CASSPAGNTIYF,TRBV12-3/TRBV12-4,TRBJ1-3
CASSLDMDRRTEAFF,TRBV19,TRBJ1-1
CASSLFAGREETQYF,TRBV7-4,TRBJ2-5
CASSWRGRAVEYF,TRBV7-9,TRBJ2-3
CASAPGLRAGGQETQYF,TRBV3-1,TRBJ2-5
CASSHRTGLNEQFF,TRBV4-2,TRBJ2-1
CAWSVKGAGGYTF,TRBV30,TRBJ1-2
CASSARQGASYNEQFF,TRBV27,TRBJ2-1
CASSVNSRDGNNEQFF,TRBV9,TRBJ2-1
CASSSLLGDSPLHF,TRBV6-5,TRBJ1-6
CASSGRDPNEKLFF,TRBV25-1,TRBJ1-4
CASSGYGAEAFF,TRBV2,TRBJ1-1
CASSAGLRVGYTF,TRBV12-3/TRBV12-4,TRBJ1-2
CASSSGTSGVPYEQYF,TRBV7-9,TRBJ2-7
CATSTTGVEAFF,TRBV15,TRBJ1-1
CSAPPDRGVGEQFF,TRBV20-1,TRBJ2-1
CASSFEGDGEQYF,TRBV7-3,TRBJ2-7
CASSYDRDQPQHF,TRBV28,TRBJ1-5
CASSQETSREQYF,TRBV4-2,.
CASSPPGLAGGPESRGQYF,TRBV6-2/TRBV6-3,TRBJ2-5
CASSYRTGGAPYNEQFF,TRBV6-5,TRBJ2-1
CSVEDLTDREQYF,TRBV29-1,TRBJ2-7
CASSLTGANEKLFF,TRBV7-9,TRBJ1-4
CASSFRGLADNEQFF,TRBV5-6,.
CASSLAREQETQYF,TRBV7-6,TRBJ2-5
CASSFTDFREMRKTQYF,TRBV5-5,TRBJ2-5
CASLWRIQETQYF,TRBV2,TRBJ2-5
CSVARDRGVNVEEQYF,TRBV29-1,TRBJ2-7
CASSSSPGTRWYF,TRBV5-6,TRBJ2-7
CASSLAGGPRETQYF,TRBV12-3/TRBV12-4,TRBJ2-5
CASRINYGYTF,TRBV19,TRBJ1-2
CASSFGIGQETQYF,TRBV27,TRBJ2-5
CASTAGPREEKLFF,TRBV5-5,TRBJ1-4
CAWSRGAGADTQYF,TRBV30,TRBJ2-3
CASSAPRGLAGGSAYNEQFF,TRBV6-1,TRBJ2-1
CASSSSSGNYNEQFF,TRBV7-2,TRBJ2-1
CSAWTGGAVGYTF,TRBV29-1,TRBJ1-2
CASSRLSGRLETQYF,TRBV18,TRBJ2-5
CASSPGPPYEQYF,TRBV7-9,TRBJ2-7
CASSQGTGATYEQYF,TRBV4-3,TRBJ2-7
CAIGTSGEETRYF,TRBV10-3,TRBJ2-5
CASSLTGTSSYEQYF,TRBV28,TRBJ2-7
CASRLGGNQPQHF,TRBV5-8,TRBJ1-5
CASSLHGFGGANVLTF,TRBV7-9,TRBJ2-6
CASSQDSRTTNEKLFF,TRBV4-2,TRBJ1-4
CATSRDGGGALAEQCF,TRBV15,TRBJ2-7